Sequencing of this T cell receptor (beta chain) was carried out in a study of T-cell memory formation after mild COVID-19. This clonotype was observed a handful of times. In TCRdb, the 5' RACE reads were re-called with MiXCR into one record per CDR3 protein. The sample includes roughly 450,000 distinct CDR3 sequences, under 20% seen only once; the top ten take roughly a fifth. J lost 1 base, V lost 2 bases, and 2 bases had no gene match. Looked up from germline, CDR1 is MNHEY and CDR2 is SMNVEV (reference sequence). This CDR3 region has 15 residues. Sequencing input: PBMCs or a T cell subset sorted from them (not recorded which). The clonotype originates from a man aged 18 to 35 who had mild COVID-19 (a few samples of this study predate the infection). Cell type and time point are not known. This chain links TRBV27 with TRBJ2-4; TRBD2 agrees at 7 bases. The CDR3 protein is CASSLGRGAKNIQYF. The CDR3 coding sequence is TGTGCCAGCAGTTTAGGGCGGGGGGCCAAAAACATTCAGTACTTC.